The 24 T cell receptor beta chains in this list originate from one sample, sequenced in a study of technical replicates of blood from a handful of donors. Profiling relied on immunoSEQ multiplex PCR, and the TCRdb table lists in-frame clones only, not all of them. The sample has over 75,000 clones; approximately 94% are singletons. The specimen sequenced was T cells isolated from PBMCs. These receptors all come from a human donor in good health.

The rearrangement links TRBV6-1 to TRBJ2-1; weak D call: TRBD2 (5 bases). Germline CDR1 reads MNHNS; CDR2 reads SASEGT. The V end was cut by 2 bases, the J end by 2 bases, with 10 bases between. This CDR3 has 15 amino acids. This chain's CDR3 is CASSERRVAYNEQFF. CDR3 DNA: TGTGCCAGCAGTGAACGGCGGGTGGCCTACAATGAGCAGTTCTTC.

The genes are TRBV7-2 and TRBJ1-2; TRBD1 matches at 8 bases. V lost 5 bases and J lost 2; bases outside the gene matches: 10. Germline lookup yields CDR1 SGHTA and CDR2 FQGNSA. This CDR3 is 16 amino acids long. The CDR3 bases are TGTGCCAGCAGCCGGGACCCGGGACAGGTGAACTATGGCTACACCTTC. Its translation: CASSRDPGQVNYGYTF.

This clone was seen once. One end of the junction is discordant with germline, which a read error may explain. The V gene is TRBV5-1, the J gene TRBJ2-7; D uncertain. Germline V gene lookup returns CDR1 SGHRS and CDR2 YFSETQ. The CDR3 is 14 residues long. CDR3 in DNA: TGTGCCAGCAGCCGGCCAGCGAGGCCTACACGTCAGTACTTC. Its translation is CASSRPARPTRQYF.

CDR3 in DNA: TGCAGTGCTAGTGCGCGCCTCTACACCTTC. Protein product: CSASARLYTF. The rearrangement links TRBV20-1 to TRBJ1-2; D is undetermined. Per germline, CDR1 DFQATT and CDR2 SNEGSKA (reference sequence). This CDR3 region has 10 residues. Trimming removed 3 bases at V and 10 bases at J, with 9 bases between.

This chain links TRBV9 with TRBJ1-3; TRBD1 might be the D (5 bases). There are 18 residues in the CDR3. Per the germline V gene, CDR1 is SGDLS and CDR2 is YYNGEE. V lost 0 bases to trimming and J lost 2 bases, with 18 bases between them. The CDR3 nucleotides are TGTGCCAGCAGCGTAGACGGGTTAGGCGGGACTACTGGAAACACCATATATTTT. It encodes CASSVDGLGGTTGNTIYF.

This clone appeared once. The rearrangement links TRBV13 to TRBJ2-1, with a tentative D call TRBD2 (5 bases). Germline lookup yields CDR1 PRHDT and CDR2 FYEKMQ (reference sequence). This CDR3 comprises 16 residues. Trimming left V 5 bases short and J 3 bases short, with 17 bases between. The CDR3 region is CASSRRAEVDYNEQFF. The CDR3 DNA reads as TGTGCCAGCAGCCGGCGGGCGGAGGTGGACTACAATGAGCAGTTCTTC.

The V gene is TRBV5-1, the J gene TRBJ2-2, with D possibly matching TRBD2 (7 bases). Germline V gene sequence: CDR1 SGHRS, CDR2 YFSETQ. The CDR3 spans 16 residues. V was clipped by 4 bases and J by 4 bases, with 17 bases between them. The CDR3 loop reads CASSPQGGGSTGELFF. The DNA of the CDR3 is TGCGCCAGCAGCCCACAAGGGGGGGGATCCACCGGGGAGCTGTTTTTT. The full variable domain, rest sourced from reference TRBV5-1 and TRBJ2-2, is KAGVTQTPRYLIKTRGQQVTLSCSPISGHRSVSWYQQTPGQGLQFLFEYFSETQRNKGNFPGRFSGRQFSNSRSEMNVSTLELGDSALYLCASSPQGGGSTGELFFGEGSRLTVL.

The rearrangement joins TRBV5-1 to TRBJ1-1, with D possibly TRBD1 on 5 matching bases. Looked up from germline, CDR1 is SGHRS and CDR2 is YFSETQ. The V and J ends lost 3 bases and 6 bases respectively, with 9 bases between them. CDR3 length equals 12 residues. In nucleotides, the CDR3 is TGCGCCAGCAGCTGGGACTCGGCTGAAGCTTTCTTT. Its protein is CASSWDSAEAFF.

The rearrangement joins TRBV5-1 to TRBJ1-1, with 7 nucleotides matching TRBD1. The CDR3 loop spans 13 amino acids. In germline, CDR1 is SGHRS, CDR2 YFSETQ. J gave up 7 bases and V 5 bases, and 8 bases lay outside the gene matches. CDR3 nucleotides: TGCGCCAGCAGTCTTGACAGGGTGGGTGAAGCTTTCTTT. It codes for CASSLDRVGEAFF.

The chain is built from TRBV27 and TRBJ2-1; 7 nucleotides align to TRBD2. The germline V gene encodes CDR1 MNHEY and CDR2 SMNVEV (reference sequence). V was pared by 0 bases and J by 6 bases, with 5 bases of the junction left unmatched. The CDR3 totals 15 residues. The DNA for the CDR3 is TGTGCCAGCAGTTTATCGGGGGGGAGCGGCAATGAGCAGTTCTTC. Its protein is CASSLSGGSGNEQFF.

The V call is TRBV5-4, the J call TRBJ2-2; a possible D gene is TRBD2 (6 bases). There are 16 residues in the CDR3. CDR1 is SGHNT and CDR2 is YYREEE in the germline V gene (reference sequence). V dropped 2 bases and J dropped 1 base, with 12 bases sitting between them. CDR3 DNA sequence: TGTGCCAGCAGCTTCCCTAGCGTCCAGAACACCGGGGAGCTGTTTTTT. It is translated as CASSFPSVQNTGELFF.

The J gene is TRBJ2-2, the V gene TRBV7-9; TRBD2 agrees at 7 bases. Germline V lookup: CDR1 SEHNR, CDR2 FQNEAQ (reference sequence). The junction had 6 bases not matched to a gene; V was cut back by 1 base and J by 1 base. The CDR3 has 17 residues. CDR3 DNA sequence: TGTGCCAGCAGCTTAGGCGGGAGCCTAGGGAACACCGGGGAGCTGTTTTTT. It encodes CASSLGGSLGNTGELFF.

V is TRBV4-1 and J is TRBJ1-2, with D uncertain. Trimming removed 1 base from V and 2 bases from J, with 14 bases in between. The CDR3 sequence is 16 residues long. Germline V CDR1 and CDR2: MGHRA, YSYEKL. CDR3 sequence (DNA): TGCGCCAGCAGCCAAGGACTAAGGGTGTCCAACTATGGCTACACCTTC. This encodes CASSQGLRVSNYGYTF.

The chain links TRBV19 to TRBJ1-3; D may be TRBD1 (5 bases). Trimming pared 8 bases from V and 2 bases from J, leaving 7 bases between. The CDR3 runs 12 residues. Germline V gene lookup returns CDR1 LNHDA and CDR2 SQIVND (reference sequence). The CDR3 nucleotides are TGTGCCAGTGGGGGGGCTGGAAACACCATATATTTT. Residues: CASGGAGNTIYF.

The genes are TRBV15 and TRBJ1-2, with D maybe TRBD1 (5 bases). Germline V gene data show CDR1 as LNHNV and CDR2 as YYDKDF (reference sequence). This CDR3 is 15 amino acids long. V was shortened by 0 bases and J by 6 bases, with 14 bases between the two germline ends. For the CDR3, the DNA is TGTGCCACCAGCAGAGAAATGGGGCGCAGGGATGGCTACACCTTC. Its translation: CATSREMGRRDGYTF.

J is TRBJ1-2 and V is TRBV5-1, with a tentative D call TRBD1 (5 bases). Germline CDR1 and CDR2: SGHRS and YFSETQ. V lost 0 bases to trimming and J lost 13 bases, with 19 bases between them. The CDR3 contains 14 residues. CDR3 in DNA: TGCGCCAGCAGCTTGGAGGGGAGGACCTTTTTGGGCACCTTC. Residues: CASSLEGRTFLGTF.

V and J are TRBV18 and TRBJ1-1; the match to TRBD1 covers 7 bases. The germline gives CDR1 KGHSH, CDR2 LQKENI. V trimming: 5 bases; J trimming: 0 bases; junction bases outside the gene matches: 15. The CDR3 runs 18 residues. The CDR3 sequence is CASSSIPRTGPMNTEAFF. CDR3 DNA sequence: TGTGCCAGCTCAAGTATACCCAGGACAGGTCCTATGAACACTGAAGCTTTCTTT.

CDR3 residues: CASSETGNWDTQYF. The CDR3 DNA follows: TGTGCCAGCAGTGAAACAGGGAATTGGGATACGCAGTATTTT. The rearrangement links TRBV6-4 to TRBJ2-3, with D possibly TRBD1 on 6 matching bases. The CDR3 covers 14 residues. Trimming took off 3 bases at V and 6 bases at J, with 13 bases between the two ends. Germline V CDR1 and CDR2: MRHNA, SNTAGT.

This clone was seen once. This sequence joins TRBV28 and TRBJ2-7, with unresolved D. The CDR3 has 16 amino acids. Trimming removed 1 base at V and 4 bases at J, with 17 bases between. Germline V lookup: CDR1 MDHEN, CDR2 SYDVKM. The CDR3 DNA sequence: TGTGCCAGCAGTTTATCTCGGGTTTTTGCCCTTTACGAGCAGTACTTC. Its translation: CASSLSRVFALYEQYF.

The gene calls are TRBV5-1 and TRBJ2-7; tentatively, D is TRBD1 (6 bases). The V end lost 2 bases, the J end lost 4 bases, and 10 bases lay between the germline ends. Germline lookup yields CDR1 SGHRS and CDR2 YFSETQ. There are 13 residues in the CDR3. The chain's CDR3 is CASSLGGGYEQYF. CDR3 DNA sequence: TGCGCCAGCAGCTTAGGGGGTGGGTACGAGCAGTACTTC.

The CDR3 DNA reads TGTGCCAGCAGCTTAGTGTACGAGAATCAGCCCCAGCATTTT. Translation gives CASSLVYENQPQHF. The V and J genes are TRBV7-6 and TRBJ1-5; D call uncertain. The V end lost 1 base, the J end lost 4 bases, and 8 bases lay between the germline ends. CDR3 size: 14 residues. Germline loops: CDR1 SGHVS, CDR2 FNYEAQ.

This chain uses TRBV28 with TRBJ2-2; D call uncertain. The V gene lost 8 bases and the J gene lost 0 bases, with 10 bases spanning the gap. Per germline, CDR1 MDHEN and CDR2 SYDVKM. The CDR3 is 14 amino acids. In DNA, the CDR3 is TGTGCCAGCGCTCGGTTCTCGAACACCGGGGAGCTGTTTTTT. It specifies CASARFSNTGELFF. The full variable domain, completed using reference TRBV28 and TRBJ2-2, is DVKVTQSSRYLVKRTGEKVFLECVQDMDHENMFWYRQDPGLGLRLIYFSYDVKMKEKGDIPEGYSVSREKKERFSLILESASTNQTSMYLCASARFSNTGELFFGEGSRLTVL.

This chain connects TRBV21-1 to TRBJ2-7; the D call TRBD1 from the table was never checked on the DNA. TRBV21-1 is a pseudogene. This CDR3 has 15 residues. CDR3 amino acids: CASSFQKAGDYEQYF. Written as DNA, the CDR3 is TGTGCCAGCAGCTTCCAGAAGGCAGGGGACTACGAGCAGTACTTC.

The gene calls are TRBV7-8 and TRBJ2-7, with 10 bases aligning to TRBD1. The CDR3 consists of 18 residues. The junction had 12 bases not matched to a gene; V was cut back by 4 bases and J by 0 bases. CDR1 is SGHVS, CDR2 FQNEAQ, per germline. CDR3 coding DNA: TGTGCCAGCAGCTGGAAGACTAGCCGGGACAGGGGCTCCTACGAGCAGTACTTC. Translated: CASSWKTSRDRGSYEQYF.